This T cell receptor beta chain was identified during a study of shared T cell receptors in the human thymus. The method was immunoSEQ multiplex PCR; TCRdb's version includes in-frame clones alone and lacks a portion of them. There are roughly 410,000 clones in the sample; roughly 94% occur only once, and roughly 0.021% lies in the top ten. The source of this sequence is a human donor. The sample comprised thymocytes.

The CDR3 DNA sequence: TGCGCCAGCAGCACAGGGACAGGGGACCATGAAAAACTGTTTTTT. This gives the protein CASSTGTGDHEKLFF. V and J are TRBV4-1 and TRBJ1-4, with 10 bases that match TRBD1. The CDR3 is made up of 15 amino acids. The V gene's germline CDR1 is MGHRA and CDR2 YSYEKL. V lost 5 bases to trimming and J lost 6 bases; unmatched junction nucleotides: 6.